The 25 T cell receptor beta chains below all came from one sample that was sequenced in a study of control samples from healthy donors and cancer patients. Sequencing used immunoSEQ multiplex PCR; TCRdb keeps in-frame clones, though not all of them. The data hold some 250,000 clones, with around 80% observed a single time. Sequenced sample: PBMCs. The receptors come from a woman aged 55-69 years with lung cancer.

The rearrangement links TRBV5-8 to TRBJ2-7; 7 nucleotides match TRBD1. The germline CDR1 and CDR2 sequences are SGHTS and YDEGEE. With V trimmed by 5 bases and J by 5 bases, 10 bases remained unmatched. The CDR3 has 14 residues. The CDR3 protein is CASSSFAGTDEQYF. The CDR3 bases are TGTGCCAGCAGTTCATTTGCCGGGACAGACGAGCAGTACTTC. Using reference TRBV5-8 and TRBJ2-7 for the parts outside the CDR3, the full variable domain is EAGVTQSPTHLIKTRGQQATLRCSPISGHTSVYWYQQALGLGLQFLLWYDEGEERNRGNFPPRFSGRQFPNYSSELNVNALELEDSALYLCASSSFAGTDEQYFGPGTRLTVT.

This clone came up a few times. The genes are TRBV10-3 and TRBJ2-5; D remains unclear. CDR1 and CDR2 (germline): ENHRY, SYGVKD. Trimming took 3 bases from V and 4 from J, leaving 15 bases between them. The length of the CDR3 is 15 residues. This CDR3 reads CAISETTEAGETQYF. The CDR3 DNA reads TGTGCCATCAGTGAAACCACCGAGGCCGGAGAGACCCAGTACTTC.

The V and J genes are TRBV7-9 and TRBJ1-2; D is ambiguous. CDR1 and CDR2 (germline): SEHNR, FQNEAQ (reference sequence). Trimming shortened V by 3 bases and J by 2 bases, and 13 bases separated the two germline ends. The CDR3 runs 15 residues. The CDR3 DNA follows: TGTGCCAGCAGCTTCCTTCATAGGGAAAACTATGGCTACACCTTC. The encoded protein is CASSFLHRENYGYTF.

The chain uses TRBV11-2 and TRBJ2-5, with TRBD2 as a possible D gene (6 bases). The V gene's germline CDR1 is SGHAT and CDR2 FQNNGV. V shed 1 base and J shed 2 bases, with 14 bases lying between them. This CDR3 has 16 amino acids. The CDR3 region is CASSLGSASVQETQYF. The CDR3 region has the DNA TGTGCCAGCAGCTTAGGGTCGGCTAGCGTTCAAGAGACCCAGTACTTC.

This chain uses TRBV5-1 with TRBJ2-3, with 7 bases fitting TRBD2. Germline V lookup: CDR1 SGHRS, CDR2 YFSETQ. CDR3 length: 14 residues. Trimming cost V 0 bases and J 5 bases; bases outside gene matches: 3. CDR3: CASSLALAKDTQYF. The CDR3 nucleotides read TGCGCCAGCAGCTTGGCACTAGCGAAAGATACGCAGTATTTT.

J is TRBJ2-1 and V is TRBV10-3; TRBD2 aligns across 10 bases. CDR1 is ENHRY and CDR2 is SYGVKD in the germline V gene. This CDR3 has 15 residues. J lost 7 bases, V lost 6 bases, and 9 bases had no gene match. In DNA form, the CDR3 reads TGTGCCATCAGGCGGCCTAGCGGGAGTCATAATGAGCAGTTCTTC. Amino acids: CAIRRPSGSHNEQFF.

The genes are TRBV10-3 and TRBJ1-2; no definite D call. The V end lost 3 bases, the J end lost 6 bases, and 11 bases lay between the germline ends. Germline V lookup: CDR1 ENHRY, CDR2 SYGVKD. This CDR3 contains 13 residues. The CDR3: CAISEMVTNGYTF. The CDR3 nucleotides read TGTGCCATCAGTGAAATGGTTACGAATGGCTACACCTTC.

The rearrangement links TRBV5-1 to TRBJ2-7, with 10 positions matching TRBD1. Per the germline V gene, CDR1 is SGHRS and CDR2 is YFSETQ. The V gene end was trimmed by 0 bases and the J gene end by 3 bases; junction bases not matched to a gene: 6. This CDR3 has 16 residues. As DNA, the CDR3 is TGCGCCAGCAGCTTGGCGTCGGGACAGGGGAACTACGAGCAGTACTTC. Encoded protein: CASSLASGQGNYEQYF.

CDR3 sequence reads: CASTRGAGNTIYF. CDR3 DNA: TGTGCCAGCACGAGGGGGGCCGGAAACACCATATATTTT. The gene calls are TRBV6-5 and TRBJ1-3; D is possibly TRBD1 (6 bases). The ends were cut back, 7 bases at V and 4 bases at J, with 11 bases in the middle. CDR1 is MNHEY and CDR2 is SVGAGI in the germline V gene. The CDR3 runs 13 residues.

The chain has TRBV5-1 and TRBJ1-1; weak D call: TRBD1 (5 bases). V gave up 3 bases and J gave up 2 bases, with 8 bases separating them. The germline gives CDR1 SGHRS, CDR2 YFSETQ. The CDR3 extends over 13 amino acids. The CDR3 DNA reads TGCGCCAGCAGCTGGGGACTCAACACTGAAGCTTTCTTT. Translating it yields CASSWGLNTEAFF.

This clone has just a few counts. The CDR3 DNA sequence: TGTGCCAGCAGACCCCGGGACAATCAGCCCCAGCATTTT. It translates to CASRPRDNQPQHF. V is TRBV6-5 and J is TRBJ1-5; no firm D call. The germline V gene encodes CDR1 MNHEY and CDR2 SVGAGI. The germline V and J ends were trimmed by 6 bases and 3 bases, with 9 bases remaining between them. The CDR3 is 13 amino acids.

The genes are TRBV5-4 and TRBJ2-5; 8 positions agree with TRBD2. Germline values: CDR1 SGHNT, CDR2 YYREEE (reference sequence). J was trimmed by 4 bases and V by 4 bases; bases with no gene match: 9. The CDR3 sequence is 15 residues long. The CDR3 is CASSLSAGEGETQYF. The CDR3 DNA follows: TGTGCCAGCAGCCTCTCAGCGGGAGAGGGAGAGACCCAGTACTTC.

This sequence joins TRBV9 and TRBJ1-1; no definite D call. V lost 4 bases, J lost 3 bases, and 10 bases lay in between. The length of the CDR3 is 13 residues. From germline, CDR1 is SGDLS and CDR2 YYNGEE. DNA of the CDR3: TGTGCCAGCAGCTATCGACGGGACACTGAAGCTTTCTTT. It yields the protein CASSYRRDTEAFF.

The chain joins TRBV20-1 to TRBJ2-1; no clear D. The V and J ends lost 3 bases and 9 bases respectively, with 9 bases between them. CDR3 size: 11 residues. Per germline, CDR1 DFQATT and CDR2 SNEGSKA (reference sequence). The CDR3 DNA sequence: TGCAGTGCTAGGGGATCAGGTGAGCAGTTCTTC. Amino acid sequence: CSARGSGEQFF.

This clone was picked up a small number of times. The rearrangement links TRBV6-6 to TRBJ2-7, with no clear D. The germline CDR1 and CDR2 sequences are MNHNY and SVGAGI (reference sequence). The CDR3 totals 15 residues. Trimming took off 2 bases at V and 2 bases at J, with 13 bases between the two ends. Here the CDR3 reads CASSYTGVVTYEQYF. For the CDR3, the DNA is TGTGCCAGCAGTTACACTGGAGTAGTCACCTACGAGCAGTACTTC.

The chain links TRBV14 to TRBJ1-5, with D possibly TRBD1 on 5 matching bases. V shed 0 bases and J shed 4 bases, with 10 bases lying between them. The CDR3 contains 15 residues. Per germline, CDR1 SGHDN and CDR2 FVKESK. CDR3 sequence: CASSQDGGINQPQHF. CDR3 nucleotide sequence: TGTGCCAGCAGCCAAGATGGGGGGATTAATCAGCCCCAGCATTTT.

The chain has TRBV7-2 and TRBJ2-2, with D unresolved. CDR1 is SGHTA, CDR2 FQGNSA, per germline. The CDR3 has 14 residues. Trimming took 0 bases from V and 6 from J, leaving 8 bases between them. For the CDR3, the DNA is TGTGCCAGCAGCTTAGCAGGGATGGCCGGGGAGCTGTTTTTT. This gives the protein CASSLAGMAGELFF.

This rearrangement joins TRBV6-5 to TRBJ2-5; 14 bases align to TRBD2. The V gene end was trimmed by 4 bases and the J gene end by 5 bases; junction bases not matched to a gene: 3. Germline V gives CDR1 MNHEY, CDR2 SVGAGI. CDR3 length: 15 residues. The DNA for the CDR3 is TGTGCCAGCAGTTGGACTAGCGGGGGGCGGGAGACCCAGTACTTC. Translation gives CASSWTSGGRETQYF.

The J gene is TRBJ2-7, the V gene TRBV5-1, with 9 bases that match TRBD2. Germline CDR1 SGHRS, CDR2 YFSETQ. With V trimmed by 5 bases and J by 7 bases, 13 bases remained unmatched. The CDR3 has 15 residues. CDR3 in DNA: TGCGCCAGCAGTCGATCCGGGACTAGCACCTCTGAGCAGTACTTC. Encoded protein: CASSRSGTSTSEQYF. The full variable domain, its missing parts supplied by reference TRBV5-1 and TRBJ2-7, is KAGVTQTPRYLIKTRGQQVTLSCSPISGHRSVSWYQQTPGQGLQFLFEYFSETQRNKGNFPGRFSGRQFSNSRSEMNVSTLELGDSALYLCASSRSGTSTSEQYFGPGTRLTVT.

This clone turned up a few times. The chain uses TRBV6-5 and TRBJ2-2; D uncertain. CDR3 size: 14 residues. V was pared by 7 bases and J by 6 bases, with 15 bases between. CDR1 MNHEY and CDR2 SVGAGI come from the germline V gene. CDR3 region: CASTLGPTAGELFF. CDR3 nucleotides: TGTGCCAGCACTCTCGGGCCTACGGCCGGGGAGCTGTTTTTT.

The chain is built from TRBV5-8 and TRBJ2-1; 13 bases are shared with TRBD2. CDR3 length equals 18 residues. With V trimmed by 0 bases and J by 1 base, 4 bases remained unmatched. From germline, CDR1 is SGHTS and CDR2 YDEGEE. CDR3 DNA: TGTGCCAGCAGCTTGGCCCGGACTAGCGGGAGTTCCTACAATGAGCAGTTCTTC. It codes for CASSLARTSGSSYNEQFF.

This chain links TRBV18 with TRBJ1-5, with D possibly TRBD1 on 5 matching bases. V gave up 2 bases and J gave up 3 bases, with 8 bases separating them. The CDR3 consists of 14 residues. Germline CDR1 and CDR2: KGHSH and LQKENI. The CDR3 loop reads CASSPSGANQPQHF. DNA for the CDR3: TGTGCCAGCTCACCAAGTGGGGCCAATCAGCCCCAGCATTTT. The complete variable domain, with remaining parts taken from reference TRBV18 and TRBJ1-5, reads NAGVMQNPRHLVRRRGQEARLRCSPMKGHSHVYWYRQLPEEGLKFMVYLQKENIIDESGMPKERFSAEFPKEGPSILRIQQVVRGDSAAYFCASSPSGANQPQHFGDGTRLSIL.

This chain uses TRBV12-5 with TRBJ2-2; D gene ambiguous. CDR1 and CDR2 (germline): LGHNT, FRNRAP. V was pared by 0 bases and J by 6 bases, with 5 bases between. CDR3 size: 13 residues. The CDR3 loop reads CASGLVGSGELFF. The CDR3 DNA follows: TGTGCTAGTGGTTTGGTAGGGTCCGGGGAGCTGTTTTTT.

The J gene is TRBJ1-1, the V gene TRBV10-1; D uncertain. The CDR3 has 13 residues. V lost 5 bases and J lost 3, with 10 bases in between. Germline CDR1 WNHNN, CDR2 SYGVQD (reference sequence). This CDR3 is CASSRRSDTEAFF. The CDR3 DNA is TGCGCCAGCAGTCGTAGGAGCGACACTGAAGCTTTCTTT.

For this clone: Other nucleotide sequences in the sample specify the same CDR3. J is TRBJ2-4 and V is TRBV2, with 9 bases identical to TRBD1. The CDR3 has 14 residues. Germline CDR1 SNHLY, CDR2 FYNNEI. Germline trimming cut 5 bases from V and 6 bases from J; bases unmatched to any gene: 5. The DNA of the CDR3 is TGTGCCAGCAGTAGGGGACAGGGTGGAAACATTCAGTACTTC. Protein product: CASSRGQGGNIQYF.